A selection of T cell receptor beta chains follows, all from one sample in a study of blood T cell repertoires in COVID-19. Sequencing used immunoSEQ multiplex PCR; TCRdb keeps in-frame clones, though not all of them. Of about 110,000 clones in the sample, about 89% were seen once. Sequenced input: peripheral blood. The receptors derive from a man aged 40-49 years with acute or convalescent COVID-19. The CDR3 runs from the conserved cysteine through the conserved F or W. The D gene is left open where the match is weak. Some rows have no size entry. The others give once, few or many, or a class for an expanded clone.

V	length	D	size	J	CDR3	DNA
TRBV5-1	14	NA	NA	TRBJ2-5	CASSLQGAQETQYF	TGCGCCAGCAGCTTGCAAGGGGCCCAAGAGACCCAGTACTTC
TRBV27	18	TRBD1	NA	TRBJ1-6	CASSSLGQGVSYNSPLHF	TGTGCCAGCAGTTCTCTTGGACAGGGGGTCTCCTATAATTCACCCCTCCACTTT
TRBV7-2	13	NA	NA	TRBJ2-7	CASSLSVYYEQYF	TGTGCCAGCAGCTTATCGGTTTACTACGAGCAGTACTTC
TRBV27	14	TRBD1	NA	TRBJ1-6	CASRGVQGNSPLHF	TGTGCCAGCAGGGGCGTACAGGGGAATTCACCCCTCCACTTT
TRBV5-1	16	NA	once	TRBJ1-5	CASSLIGGEGNQPQHF	TGCGCCAGCAGCTTGATTGGAGGGGAGGGCAATCAGCCCCAGCATTTT
TRBV9	17	NA	NA	TRBJ1-2	CASSVGLPGGAPVGYTF	TGTGCCAGCAGCGTAGGGCTGCCCGGGGGAGCTCCTGTAGGCTACACCTTC
TRBV7-9	15	NA	few	TRBJ1-5	CASSLGPGSNQPQHF	TGTGCCAGCAGCTTGGGCCCCGGTAGCAATCAGCCCCAGCATTTT
TRBV9	12	NA	NA	TRBJ2-2	CASSQRGGELFF	TGTGCCAGCAGCCAAAGGGGCGGGGAGCTGTTTTTT
TRBV11-3	18	TRBD2	NA	TRBJ2-5	CASSRTSGGHYFQETQYF	TGTGCCAGCAGCCGCACTAGCGGGGGCCATTATTTTCAAGAGACCCAGTACTTC
TRBV2	13	NA	NA	TRBJ2-7	CASSVLASSEQYF	TGTGCCAGCAGTGTCCTAGCGAGTAGCGAGCAGTACTTC
TRBV6-6	15	TRBD1	NA	TRBJ1-4	CASSNVGTENEKLFF	TGTGCCAGCAGTAACGTCGGGACAGAAAATGAAAAACTGTTTTTT
TRBV7-7	16	NA	NA	TRBJ2-2	CASSPTRTENTGELFF	TGTGCCAGCAGCCCCACAAGGACAGAGAACACCGGGGAGCTGTTTTTT
TRBV7-9	11	NA	NA	TRBJ1-1	CASTPNTEAFF	TGTGCCAGCACCCCAAATACTGAAGCTTTCTTT
TRBV7-8	15	TRBD1	NA	TRBJ2-7	CASSLQGQGGYEQYF	TGTGCCAGCAGCCTCCAGGGACAGGGAGGCTACGAGCAGTACTTC
TRBV6-5	15	NA	NA	TRBJ1-6	CASKGSGRNNSPLHF	TGTGCCAGCAAGGGTTCGGGAAGGAATAATTCACCCCTCCACTTT
TRBV2	13	NA	NA	TRBJ1-3	CATYRDSGNTIYF	TGTGCCACATACAGAGACTCTGGAAACACCATATATTTT
TRBV5-4	15	NA	NA	TRBJ2-2	CASSLGTANTGELFF	TGTGCCAGCAGCTTGGGTACGGCGAACACCGGGGAGCTGTTTTTT
TRBV19	14	NA	NA	TRBJ1-6	CASRGRQDDSPLHF	TGTGCCAGCAGGGGACGACAAGATGATTCACCCCTCCACTTT
TRBV25-1	14	TRBD1	NA	TRBJ2-7	CASGRQGFTHEQYF	TGTGCCAGCGGCCGACAGGGCTTTACCCACGAGCAGTACTTC
TRBV7-9	13	NA	NA	TRBJ1-6	CASTTGRNSPLHF	TGTGCCAGCACCACAGGGCGGAATTCACCCCTCCACTTT
TRBV6-2/TRBV6-3	13	NA	NA	TRBJ2-7	CASSYKQTYEQYF	TGTGCCAGCAGTTACAAGCAAACCTACGAGCAGTACTTC
TRBV7-2	12	NA	NA	TRBJ2-3	CASSFTSGTQYF	TGTGCCAGCAGCTTTACATCTGGTACGCAGTATTTT
TRBV7-3	16	NA	NA	TRBJ1-6	CASSLRPPRNNSPLHF	TGTGCCAGCAGCTTGAGGCCGCCCAGAAACAATTCACCCCTCCACTTT
TRBV7-3	14	TRBD1	NA	TRBJ2-1	CASSSTGAGNEQFF	TGTGCCAGCAGCTCAACAGGGGCCGGCAATGAGCAGTTCTTC
TRBV12-5	14	NA	NA	TRBJ1-5	CASGGLLSNQPQHF	TGTGCTAGTGGTGGACTCCTGAGCAATCAGCCCCAGCATTTT
TRBV6-5	15	NA	NA	TRBJ1-1	CASSYSLQPNTEAFF	TGTGCCAGCAGTTACTCGTTACAGCCGAACACTGAAGCTTTCTTT
TRBV19	15	NA	NA	TRBJ1-4	CASSTRVGSNEKLFF	TGTGCCAGTAGTACTCGTGTGGGCTCTAATGAAAAACTGTTTTTT
TRBV7-8	18	TRBD1	NA	TRBJ1-6	CASSLTQMWTGDNSPLHF	TGTGCCAGCAGCTTAACTCAAATGTGGACAGGGGATAATTCACCCCTCCACTTT
TRBV6-5	14	NA	once	TRBJ1-4	CASSWNQGNEKLFF	TGTGCCAGCAGCTGGAACCAGGGGAATGAAAAACTGTTTTTT
TRBV5-4	14	NA	NA	TRBJ1-1	CASSLVGDGTEAFF	TGTGCCAGCAGCTTGGTCGGGGATGGGACTGAAGCTTTCTTT
TRBV10-3	13	NA	NA	TRBJ2-7	CAIGGGPSYEQYF	TGTGCCATCGGGGGGGGGCCGTCCTACGAGCAGTACTTC
TRBV6-5	14	NA	NA	TRBJ1-1	CASSLRAGGTEAFF	TGTGCCAGCAGCCTCCGTGCCGGGGGCACTGAAGCTTTCTTT